These 30 T cell receptor beta chains were sequenced from one sample in a study of human T cells and chemical hapten exposure. MiXCR was run by TCRdb on the RACE reads, yielding one entry per CDR3 protein. This table has about 350,000 distinct CDR3 sequences, about 6% appearing once. Time point of the sample: patch test 2, 6 weeks after DPC sensitization. Specified treatment: therapeutic diphenylcyclopropenone sensitization with weekly scalp DPC. The source was whole blood, collected in connection with sensitization to the hapten diphenylcyclopropenone (DPC). All receptors come from a woman in her late teens or twenties with alopecia areata. Some clones in this sample may be carry-over from other donors' samples.

This clonotype was picked up many times. The rearrangement uses TRBV4-2 and TRBJ1-2; D is undetermined. Looked up from germline, CDR1 is LGHNA and CDR2 is YNFKEQ. This CDR3 is built from 12 residues. Trimming removed 4 bases from V and 8 bases from J, with 11 bases in between. The CDR3 region is CASSRFSHGYTF. The CDR3 coding sequence is TGTGCCAGCAGCCGCTTTTCCCACGGCTACACCTTC.

The chain joins TRBV18 to TRBJ2-5, with no clear D. Germline CDR1 and CDR2: KGHSH and LQKENI. Trimming stripped 1 base from V and 4 bases from J, with 13 bases between. The CDR3 has 15 residues. The CDR3 DNA is TGTGCCAGCTCACCACTCCTGGGATTGACAGAGACCCAGTACTTC. This sequence encodes CASSPLLGLTETQYF.

This clonotype has a count of ten or more. CDR3 region: CASSPTTDPEAFF. The CDR3, as DNA: TGTGCCAGCAGCCCAACGACAGACCCTGAAGCTTTCTTT. The chain combines TRBV7-9 with TRBJ1-1; D perhaps matches TRBD1 (5 bases). Germline lookup yields CDR1 SEHNR and CDR2 FQNEAQ (reference sequence). This CDR3 spans 13 amino acids. With 5 bases removed from V and 6 bases from J, the gap between germline ends came to 13 bases.

Many counts were recorded for this clonotype. The gene calls are TRBV6-5 and TRBJ1-2; a possible D gene is TRBD1 (6 bases). V was pared by 6 bases and J by 4 bases, with 18 bases between. Looked up from germline, CDR1 is MNHEY and CDR2 is SVGAGI. The CDR3 has 15 residues. This CDR3 is CASRMSGALFYGYTF. DNA for the CDR3: TGTGCCAGCAGAATGTCAGGGGCTCTCTTCTATGGCTACACCTTC.

This clonotype was seen many times. V is TRBV20-1 and J is TRBJ1-4, with D perhaps TRBD1 (5 bases). The V end was cut by 1 base, the J end by 3 bases, with 15 bases between. Germline V gene data show CDR1 as DFQATT and CDR2 as SNEGSKA (reference sequence). This CDR3 is built from 16 residues. The CDR3, as DNA: TGCAGTGCTAGAGTTTCTTTAGGAGGGGCTAATGAAAAACTGTTTTTT. The encoded protein is CSARVSLGGANEKLFF.

This clonotype was seen a handful of times. The V and J genes are TRBV28 and TRBJ2-5; possibly TRBD1 for D (6 bases). Looked up from germline, CDR1 is MDHEN and CDR2 is SYDVKM. The CDR3 consists of 10 residues. Trimming left V 10 bases short and J 4 bases short, with 7 bases between. The CDR3 sequence is CATRGETQYF. The CDR3 DNA reads TGTGCCACCAGGGGAGAGACCCAGTACTTC.

The rearrangement joins TRBV7-8 to TRBJ1-5; no clear D. The V end was cut by 1 base, the J end by 0 bases, with 10 bases between. The CDR3 is 16 residues long. Per the germline V gene, CDR1 is SGHVS and CDR2 is FQNEAQ. The CDR3 is CASSLDRFYSNQPQHF. DNA of the CDR3: TGTGCCAGCAGCTTAGACAGATTCTATAGCAATCAGCCCCAGCATTTT.

The chain joins TRBV28 to TRBJ2-5; possible D gene TRBD2, 6 bases. The V end lost 2 bases, the J end lost 3 bases, and 10 bases lay between the germline ends. This CDR3 spans 14 amino acids. Germline loops: CDR1 MDHEN, CDR2 SYDVKM. The CDR3 nucleotides are TGTGCCAGCAGTTTAACGGGACTCAAAGAGACCCAGTACTTC. Protein: CASSLTGLKETQYF.

This clonotype was observed a handful of times. V is TRBV7-2 and J is TRBJ2-2; the match to TRBD1 covers 8 bases. The V gene end was trimmed by 2 bases and the J gene end by 1 base; junction bases not matched to a gene: 3. Per germline, CDR1 SGHTA and CDR2 FQGNSA. CDR3 length: 16 amino acids. In DNA, the CDR3 is TGTGCCAGCAGCTTAAGACAGGGGTGGAACACCGGGGAGCTGTTTTTT. Encoded protein: CASSLRQGWNTGELFF.

This clonotype was counted a few times. The rearrangement links TRBV5-1 to TRBJ1-2; 7 bases match TRBD1. Germline-derived CDR1 and CDR2 are SGHRS and YFSETQ. With V trimmed by 5 bases and J by 8 bases, 12 bases remained unmatched. The CDR3 extends over 14 amino acids. The CDR3 protein is CASRVTGTADGYTF. The CDR3 DNA reads as TGCGCCAGCAGGGTGACCGGGACAGCAGACGGCTACACCTTC.

V usage is TRBV13 and J usage is TRBJ2-3, with TRBD2 as a possible D gene (6 bases). CDR1 PRHDT and CDR2 FYEKMQ come from the germline V gene (reference sequence). This CDR3 contains 15 residues. Trimming removed 2 bases from V and 4 bases from J, with 13 bases in between. The DNA for the CDR3 is TGTGCCAGCAGCTTAAATCCTAGCGCGCCAGATACGCAGTATTTT. As protein: CASSLNPSAPDTQYF.

The V gene is TRBV9, the J gene TRBJ2-5, with 9 bases that match TRBD2. V lost 3 bases to trimming and J lost 7 bases; unmatched junction nucleotides: 4. This CDR3 is built from 13 residues. Per germline, CDR1 SGDLS and CDR2 YYNGEE. CDR3 DNA: TGTGCCAGCAGCGAGGGGACTAGCAGGACCCAGTACTTC. Its protein product is CASSEGTSRTQYF.

This clonotype was seen a few times. V and J are TRBV20-1 and TRBJ2-7; unclear D gene. The germline V and J ends were trimmed by 0 bases and 6 bases, with 6 bases remaining between them. The CDR3 is 11 amino acids. Germline CDR1 and CDR2: DFQATT and SNEGSKA (reference sequence). In nucleotides, the CDR3 is TGCAGTGCTAGAGATATTGGCGAGCAGTACTTC. Its translation is CSARDIGEQYF.

The chain uses TRBV12-3 or TRBV12-4 and TRBJ1-6; 7 bases fit TRBD1. This CDR3 spans 13 amino acids. V was clipped by 4 bases and J by 9 bases; unmatched bases: 3. The CDR3 loop is CASSSGGGSPLHF. CDR3 coding DNA: TGTGCCAGCAGTTCAGGGGGAGGTTCACCCCTCCACTTT.

This clonotype appeared many times. This rearrangement joins TRBV11-2 to TRBJ1-1; D is unclear. Germline-derived CDR1 and CDR2 are SGHAT and FQNNGV. V was cut by 8 bases and J by 4 bases, with 26 bases left in between. The CDR3 length is 17 residues. CDR3 nucleotide sequence: TGTGCCAGCGGATTTTATGTTGGGGTAGTAGAGCGCACTGAAGCTTTCTTT. It is translated as CASGFYVGVVERTEAFF.

This clonotype was seen repeatedly, ten times or more. This chain connects TRBV6-1 to TRBJ2-1; 9 bases align to TRBD1. From germline, CDR1 is MNHNS and CDR2 SASEGT. V lost 1 base to trimming and J lost 5 bases; unmatched junction nucleotides: 3. The CDR3 extends over 15 amino acids. The CDR3 here is CASSEGTGVHNEQFF. CDR3 DNA: TGTGCCAGCAGTGAAGGGACAGGGGTCCACAATGAGCAGTTCTTC.

This chain links TRBV6-5 with TRBJ2-7, with D tentatively TRBD1 (6 bases). The CDR3 runs to 15 residues. Trimming removed 5 bases at V and 3 bases at J, with 17 bases between. The V gene's germline CDR1 is MNHEY and CDR2 SVGAGI. CDR3 DNA: TGTGCCAGCAGTAGCCCCCCCAGGGGTAACTACGAGCAGTACTTC. This sequence encodes CASSSPPRGNYEQYF.

The sample holds many counts of this clonotype. The CDR3 DNA reads as TGTGCCAGCTCACCGGGACAGGGGACGATGCGAGCTTTCTTT. This translates into CASSPGQGTMRAFF. This chain joins TRBV18 and TRBJ1-1, with TRBD1 matching 10 bases. The CDR3 contains 14 residues. Germline V gene sequence: CDR1 KGHSH, CDR2 LQKENI. The ends lost 3 bases at V and 10 bases at J; junction bases unmatched: 8.

The CDR3 nucleotides are TGTGCCAGCAGCCAAGATTTCCCGGAAAGCACAGATACGCAGTATTTT. As protein: CASSQDFPESTDTQYF. The rearrangement uses TRBV3-1 and TRBJ2-3; D gene uncertain. The CDR3 loop spans 16 amino acids. V lost 0 bases and J 0 bases, leaving 10 bases between the germline ends. In germline, CDR1 is LGHDT, CDR2 YNNKEL (reference sequence).

This clonotype was picked up a small number of times. The V call is TRBV7-3, the J call TRBJ2-1, with 9 positions matching TRBD2. The CDR3 is 16 amino acids. V gave up 4 bases and J gave up 5 bases; unmatched junction bases: 9. Germline CDR1 reads SGHTA; CDR2 reads FQGTGA. Here the CDR3 reads CASSSLAGGPDNEQFF. For the CDR3, the DNA is TGTGCCAGCAGCTCCTTGGCGGGGGGGCCGGACAATGAGCAGTTCTTC.

This clonotype was seen a few times. V usage is TRBV4-2 and J usage is TRBJ2-6, with no clear D. V lost 2 bases, J lost 0 bases, and 5 bases lay in between. CDR1 is LGHNA, CDR2 YNFKEQ, per germline. The CDR3 is 15 residues long. CDR3 coding DNA: TGTGCCAGCAGCCAACCCATCTCTGGGGCCAACGTCCTGACTTTC. This gives the protein CASSQPISGANVLTF.

The chain joins TRBV6-5 to TRBJ2-3; 8 bases are shared with TRBD1. Germline V CDR1 and CDR2: MNHEY, SVGAGI. The length of the CDR3 is 16 residues. V trimming: 6 bases; J trimming: 4 bases; junction bases outside the gene matches: 12. In DNA form, the CDR3 reads TGTGCCAGCAGGAGAACAGGGGGACTTGGCGCAGATACGCAGTATTTT. The encoded protein is CASRRTGGLGADTQYF.

This clonotype was seen a few times. The rearrangement uses TRBV19 and TRBJ1-6, with TRBD1 matching 8 bases. CDR1 LNHDA and CDR2 SQIVND come from the germline V gene (reference sequence). Germline trimming cut 4 bases from V and 10 bases from J; bases unmatched to any gene: 9. This CDR3 comprises 15 residues. In DNA, the CDR3 is TGTGCCAGTAGTACCCAGACAGGGGCTGGGTCACCCCTCCACTTT. Translation gives CASSTQTGAGSPLHF.

The chain combines TRBV27 with TRBJ1-4; TRBD1 agrees at 9 bases. The V and J ends lost 2 bases and 7 bases, in that order; junction bases with no gene match: 5. The germline CDR1 and CDR2 sequences are MNHEY and SMNVEV (reference sequence). The CDR3 has 15 amino acids. The CDR3 here is CASSLQGQGFEKLFF. CDR3 bases: TGTGCCAGCAGTTTACAGGGACAGGGTTTTGAAAAACTGTTTTTT.

This chain uses TRBV6-5 with TRBJ1-1; D ambiguous. The CDR3 runs 14 residues. Germline assignment: CDR1 MNHEY and CDR2 SVGAGI. V was trimmed by 7 bases and J by 4 bases, leaving 16 bases between them. The CDR3 DNA reads TGTGCCAGCACCACTGGGATATTCGGCACTGAAGCTTTCTTT. It is translated as CASTTGIFGTEAFF.

The rearrangement links TRBV18 to TRBJ1-1; no firm D call. Trimming took 0 bases from V and 5 from J, leaving 13 bases between them. The germline CDR1 and CDR2 sequences are KGHSH and LQKENI. The CDR3 consists of 15 residues. CDR3 DNA sequence: TGTGCCAGCTCACCACCCACAACAATAAGAACTGAAGCTTTCTTT. Protein: CASSPPTTIRTEAFF.

The V and J genes are TRBV6-2 or TRBV6-3 and TRBJ1-2; possible D gene TRBD1, 6 bases. The V gene lost 6 bases and the J gene lost 1 base, with 15 bases spanning the gap. Germline V CDR1 and CDR2: MNHEY, SVGEGT. The CDR3 spans 15 residues. CDR3 DNA sequence: TGTGCCAGCAGAACACACCGACAGGTTAACTATGGCTACACCTTC. It encodes CASRTHRQVNYGYTF.

This clonotype was observed a handful of times. V usage is TRBV2 and J usage is TRBJ2-3; 8 bases map to TRBD2. The trim removed 7 bases at V and 4 bases at J, leaving 19 bases unmatched. Germline values: CDR1 SNHLY, CDR2 FYNNEI. The CDR3 is made up of 18 amino acids. The CDR3 bases are TGTGCCAGCACCGGGAGGGGAGACCCGATAATGGGCTCAGATACGCAGTATTTT. Encoded protein: CASTGRGDPIMGSDTQYF.

This clonotype was seen once. A much larger clone is a single base away; this may be a read error. CDR3: CASSYQRITFLDTEAFF. As DNA, the CDR3 is TGTGCCAGCAGTTACCAACGGATCACTTTTTTGGACACTGAAGCTTTCTTT. J is TRBJ1-1 and V is TRBV6-5, with D uncertain. The CDR3 consists of 17 residues. Trimming pared 2 bases from V and 3 bases from J, leaving 19 bases between. Looked up from germline, CDR1 is MNHEY and CDR2 is SVGAGI.

The CDR3 here is CASSRLQGTNTEAFF. The CDR3 bases are TGCGCCAGCAGCAGATTGCAGGGTACGAACACTGAAGCTTTCTTT. The rearrangement links TRBV5-1 to TRBJ1-1; possibly TRBD1 for D (5 bases). V was trimmed by 4 bases and J by 1 base, leaving 14 bases between them. Germline assignment: CDR1 SGHRS and CDR2 YFSETQ. CDR3 length equals 15 residues.